A selection of T cell receptor beta chains follows, all from one sample in a study of shared clonotypes between healthy human individuals. Measured with immunoSEQ multiplex PCR; TCRdb has only the in-frame clones, and not every one. The sample consists of under 650,000 clones, almost 97% of them appearing once. Sequencing was done on a sample of naive CD4+ T cells sorted from blood. These receptors were taken from a woman aged 30 to 39 in good health. The CDR3 runs from the conserved cysteine through the conserved F or W. The D gene is left open where the match is weak. Clone size is stated in some rows and not others, as once, few, many or a class when expanded.

J | D | V | size | DNA | CDR3
TRBJ1-1 | - | TRBV11-2 | - | TGTGCCAGCAGCTGGGGGTTTGGTGGGGACACTGAAGCTTTCTTT | CASSWGFGGDTEAFF
TRBJ2-3 | - | TRBV27 | - | TGTGCCAGCAGACCAGCAGCAGATACGCAGTATTTT | CASRPAADTQYF
TRBJ2-1 | - | TRBV6-1 | - | TGTGCCAGCAGTGAGACGTTGGCAGGCAATGAGCAGTTCTTC | CASSETLAGNEQFF
TRBJ1-1 | - | TRBV9 | once | TGTGCCAGCAGCGTAGTAGTGGGTAGCGTAAACATTGAAGCTTTCTTT | CASSVVVGSVNIEAFF
TRBJ1-6 | - | TRBV4-2 | - | TGTGCCAGCAGCCAAGATCGGATTTTAGCGGGGAGGGATAATTCACCCCTCCACTTT | CASSQDRILAGRDNSPLHF
TRBJ1-3 | - | TRBV19 | few | TGTGCCAGTGAAAGGGCCTCTGGAAACACCATATATTTT | CASERASGNTIYF
TRBJ2-2 | - | TRBV7-9 | - | TGTGCCAGCAGCGCCCACCAGTACCTAAACACCGGGGAGCTGTTTTTT | CASSAHQYLNTGELFF
TRBJ1-5 | TRBD1 | TRBV5-1 | - | TGCGCCAGCAGTCCCGGGACAGGGAGGCAGCCCCAGCATTTT | CASSPGTGRQPQHF
TRBJ2-1 | - | TRBV4-2 | - | TGTGCCAGCAGCCACGCGACTGAATCTGAGCAGTTCTTC | CASSHATESEQFF
TRBJ2-7 | TRBD2 | TRBV28 | - | TGTGCCAGCATCCCAACACCTAGCGGAGGTTACGAGCAGTACTTC | CASIPTPSGGYEQYF
TRBJ2-7 | - | TRBV6-5 | - | TGTGCCAGCAGCCGTCTGGGACCTACCTACGAGCAGTACTTC | CASSRLGPTYEQYF
TRBJ1-5 | - | TRBV5-5 | - | TGTGCCAGCAGCTTGGTATTGGGGCTGGGGAATCAGCCCCAGCATTTT | CASSLVLGLGNQPQHF
TRBJ2-7 | - | TRBV2 | - | TGTGCCAGCTCAGAACAGCCGCCCTACGAGCAGTACTTC | CASSEQPPYEQYF
TRBJ1-2 | TRBD1 | TRBV5-4 | - | TGTGCCAGCAGCTTGGGGGACAGGGCAGCTGGCTACACCTTC | CASSLGDRAAGYTF
TRBJ2-3 | - | TRBV11-1 | - | TGTGCCAGTCGACAGGGGAGGGGCGCAGATACGCAGTATTTT | CASRQGRGADTQYF
TRBJ2-7 | TRBD2 | TRBV16 | - | TGTGCCAGCAGCCACCTAGCGGGAGGGACCTACGAGCAGTACTTC | CASSHLAGGTYEQYF
TRBJ2-1 | TRBD2 | TRBV27 | - | TGTGCCAGCAGTTTACTAGCGGGAACTGAGCAGTTCTTC | CASSLLAGTEQFF
TRBJ2-3 | - | TRBV27 | - | TGTGCCAGCAGTCCCCGGAGTTACGTGAGCCCCTCCACAGATACGCAGTATTTT | CASSPRSYVSPSTDTQYF
TRBJ2-7 | TRBD1 | TRBV28 | - | TGTGCCAGCAGTTTGTCCGGGACAGGGGGTTACGAGCAGTACTTC | CASSLSGTGGYEQYF
TRBJ2-1 | - | TRBV19 | - | TGTGCCAGTCAAAGCGGCAGCTCCTACAATGAGCAGTTCTTC | CASQSGSSYNEQFF
TRBJ2-5 | TRBD1 | TRBV11-3 | once | TGTGCCAGCAGCAGAGAGGGACAGAGAGAGACCCAGTACTTC | CASSREGQRETQYF
TRBJ2-1 | TRBD2 | TRBV7-9 | - | TGTGCCAGCGGACGAAGCGGGGCCAATGAGCAGTTCTTC | CASGRSGANEQFF
TRBJ2-7 | - | TRBV27 | - | TGTGCCAGCAGGGGTGGTACGGGCTACGAGCAGTACTTC | CASRGGTGYEQYF
TRBJ2-7 | - | TRBV6-5 | - | TGTGCCAGCAGTGAAGCCCTCCACGAGCAGTACTTC | CASSEALHEQYF
TRBJ1-1 | TRBD1 | TRBV28 | - | TGTGCCAGCAGTCCAAACAGGGGGCGAAGCACTGAAGCTTTCTTT | CASSPNRGRSTEAFF
TRBJ2-1 | TRBD1 | TRBV11-2 | - | TGTGCCAGCAGCTTAGGCCGGACAGGTAGATATGAGCAGTTCTTC | CASSLGRTGRYEQFF
TRBJ1-5 | - | TRBV6-6 | - | TGTGCCAGCTGGGTGGGCGTCGCTGGAAGCAATCAGCCCCAGCATTTT | CASWVGVAGSNQPQHF
TRBJ2-7 | TRBD1 | TRBV5-6 | - | TGTGCCAGCAGCTTGTGGGACAGTCCCTACGAGCAGTACTTC | CASSLWDSPYEQYF
TRBJ1-3 | TRBD1 | TRBV19 | - | TGTGCCAGTAGTCGTCAGGGGGCTGGAAACACCATATATTTT | CASSRQGAGNTIYF
TRBJ2-7 | TRBD1 | TRBV27 | - | TGTGCCAGCAGTTCCCCGGGACAGACCATTTCCGAGCAGTACTTC | CASSSPGQTISEQYF
TRBJ1-2 | TRBD1 | TRBV6-5 | - | TGTGCCAGCAGTTACTCCCGGACAGGAGGACATTATGGCTACACCTTC | CASSYSRTGGHYGYTF
TRBJ2-7 | TRBD2 | TRBV5-6 | once | TGTGCCAGCAGCTTGGAGGGGCGAGCTACTAGCGGGAAGAGGGGCGAGCAGTACTTC | CASSLEGRATSGKRGEQYF
TRBJ1-1 | - | TRBV6-1 | - | TGTGCCAGCAGTGAAGGTTGGGGTAACATGAACACTGAAGCTTTCTTT | CASSEGWGNMNTEAFF
TRBJ2-3 | - | TRBV9 | - | TGTGCCAGCAGCGTAGGGAGCACCTTCGATACGCAGTATTTT | CASSVGSTFDTQYF
TRBJ2-7 | - | TRBV10-3 | - | TGTGCCATCAGCCCGGGTCGGGGGTCCTACGAGCAGTACTTC | CAISPGRGSYEQYF
TRBJ2-7 | TRBD1 | TRBV5-4 | once | TGTGCCACCGGCCGGACAGGGTTCCCCTACGAGCAGTACTTC | CATGRTGFPYEQYF
TRBJ2-3 | - | TRBV6-5 | - | TGTGCCAGCAGTTACTCGGGGACGCCTGGGGATACGCAGTATTTT | CASSYSGTPGDTQYF
TRBJ2-1 | - | TRBV28 | - | TGTGCCAGCAGTTTTTTCAAGGGCTCCAATGAGCAGTTCTTC | CASSFFKGSNEQFF
TRBJ1-5 | - | TRBV19 | - | TGTGCCAGTAGTATCTTAGGGTTCCAGCCCCAGCATTTT | CASSILGFQPQHF
TRBJ1-4 | TRBD1 | TRBV6-5 | - | TGTGCCAGCAGCCTCAGGGGGCGCGGAGAAAAACTGTTTTTT | CASSLRGRGEKLFF
TRBJ2-1 | TRBD2 | TRBV19 | - | TGTGCCAGTAGGACGACTAGCGGGAAATCCTACAATGAGCAGTTCTTC | CASRTTSGKSYNEQFF
TRBJ1-1 | - | TRBV7-6 | - | TGTGCCAGCAGCTTAGCTGGGAACACTGAAGCTTTCTTT | CASSLAGNTEAFF
TRBJ2-3 | - | TRBV30 | - | TGTGCCTGGAGTGAGGACGGGAGAGAAACGCAGTATTTT | CAWSEDGRETQYF
TRBJ1-4 | - | TRBV18 | - | TGTGCCAGCTCACAGGTCGGCTCAACTAATGAAAAACTGTTTTTT | CASSQVGSTNEKLFF
TRBJ2-5 | - | TRBV10-1 | - | TGCGCCAGCAGTGAAGGTGGGAATCGGGAGACCCAGTACTTC | CASSEGGNRETQYF
TRBJ2-3 | - | TRBV5-1 | - | TGCGCCAGCAGCCCTACTAGCACAGATACGCAGTATTTT | CASSPTSTDTQYF
TRBJ1-1 | - | TRBV5-8 | - | TGTGCCAGCAATAAAGTACTTTTGGGGACTGAAGCTTTCTTT | CASNKVLLGTEAFF
TRBJ2-2 | TRBD1 | TRBV2 | - | TGTGCCAGCAGTTCCTGGACAGGGAACACCGGGGAGCTGTTTTTT | CASSSWTGNTGELFF
TRBJ2-7 | - | TRBV19 | - | TGTGCCAGTAGTAGTACCGGGACGCTCCCAATCTACGAGCAGTACTTC | CASSSTGTLPIYEQYF
TRBJ1-1 | - | TRBV28 | - | TGTGCCAGCAGTTTTTTCCTCGACACTGAAGCTTTCTTT | CASSFFLDTEAFF